This T cell receptor (beta chain) was identified during a study of graft-versus-host responses after intestinal transplantation. The protocol was immunoSEQ multiplex PCR, while the TCRdb copy is restricted to in-frame clones and leaves out a portion. The sample contains about 98,000 clones, more than 75% of which appear only once. CDR1 is MNHNY and CDR2 is SVGAGI in the germline V gene (reference sequence). There are 14 residues in the CDR3. The V gene lost 10 bases and the J gene lost 7 bases, with 17 bases spanning the gap. The sequencing used PBMCs, collected 255 days after intestinal transplant. J is TRBJ1-6 and V is TRBV6-6; no definite D call. The receptor comes from a human patient who received an intestinal transplant, so some T cells may come from the graft donor. The CDR3 sequence: CATGGSRSNSPLHF. CDR3 bases: TGTGCCACTGGAGGGAGCCGCTCAAATTCACCCCTCCACTTT.